The 19 T cell receptor beta chains below were found in one sample sequenced in a study of regulatory T cells in long-lasting Graves disease. The time point denotes: newly diagnosed GD, antithyroid drugs for less than 3 months. Preparation of the TCR library used RNA extracted from PBMCs. Researchers made TCR beta libraries by using iRepertoire HTBI primers and running Arm-PCR on CDR3 regions. Via MiXCR, TCRdb re-called the multiplex PCR reads, giving one row per CDR3 protein. There are a few hundred thousand distinct CDR3 sequences in the sample; roughly 19% occur only once, and about 10% lies in the top ten. These data were also reused for a study on T cells in Graves' hyperthyroidism and ophthalmopathy.

Here the sequenced sample was peripheral blood mononuclear cells (PBMCs), taken at new diagnosis, from a patient treated with antithyroid drugs. Receptors originate from a woman in her thirties with Graves disease.

Points on this clonotype: A read error is likely here: a far larger clone is one base away. The rearrangement links TRBV15 to TRBJ2-1; D gene unclear. CDR1 is LNHNV and CDR2 is YYDKDF in the germline V gene (reference sequence). V shed 5 bases and J shed 13 bases, with 27 bases lying between them. The CDR3 covers 16 residues. The CDR3: CATSFDVVNHLETQFF. In DNA, the CDR3 is TGTGCCACCAGCTTCGATGTGGTGAACCATTTAGAGACCCAGTTCTTC.

In its sample, this clonotype was seen many times. The chain has TRBV12-3 or TRBV12-4 and TRBJ2-7, with D perhaps TRBD1 (5 bases). V was pared by 2 bases and J by 3 bases, with 14 bases between. The CDR3 is made up of 15 amino acids. CDR3 sequence reads: CASSLQGAQGYEQYF. The CDR3 region has the DNA TGTGCCAGCAGTTTACAAGGAGCGCAGGGCTACGAGCAGTACTTC.

This clonotype was seen many times. V gene TRBV5-5 combines with J gene TRBJ1-5, with a weak D call TRBD1 (5 bases). The length of the CDR3 is 14 residues. CDR1 and CDR2 (germline): SGHKS, YYEKEE (reference sequence). Trimming left V 4 bases short and J 5 bases short, with 13 bases between. The CDR3 is CASSLTVTYQPQHF. The DNA for the CDR3 is TGTGCCAGCAGCCTGACAGTAACTTATCAGCCCCAGCATTTT.

Many counts were recorded for this clonotype. This sequence joins TRBV19 and TRBJ2-3; 11 bases line up with TRBD1. The CDR3 has 15 residues. Trimming took 7 bases from V and 3 from J; bases not matched to a gene: 6. Germline V gives CDR1 LNHDA, CDR2 SQIVND (reference sequence). The CDR3, as DNA: TGTGCCAGTACCCTAGGACAGGGGGCTACAGATACGCAGTATTTT. Its translation: CASTLGQGATDTQYF.

This clonotype was counted at least ten times. The chain is built from TRBV27 and TRBJ2-7; D gene unclear. The CDR3 runs to 15 residues. The V gene's germline CDR1 is MNHEY and CDR2 SMNVEV (reference sequence). The V end lost 3 bases, the J end lost 2 bases, and 14 bases lay between the germline ends. CDR3 loop: CASSFSPDPTYEQYF. For the CDR3, the DNA is TGTGCCAGCAGTTTTAGCCCCGACCCCACCTACGAGCAGTACTTC.

The sample holds many counts of this clonotype. The V and J genes are TRBV24-1 and TRBJ2-1; D is possibly TRBD2 (6 bases). This CDR3 has 14 residues. V was shortened by 5 bases and J by 9 bases, with 16 bases between the two germline ends. CDR1 KGHDR and CDR2 SFDVKD come from the germline V gene. The CDR3: CATSASVRLGEQFF. The DNA of the CDR3 is TGTGCCACCAGTGCTAGCGTCAGGCTGGGTGAGCAGTTCTTC.

In this sample, this clonotype turned up many times. This chain connects TRBV10-3 to TRBJ1-2; D possibly corresponds to TRBD1 (5 bases). The CDR3 is 13 residues long. Germline V lookup: CDR1 ENHRY, CDR2 SYGVKD. The V end lost 0 bases, the J end lost 7 bases, and 9 bases lay between the germline ends. CDR3: CAISESGQLGYTF. Written as DNA, the CDR3 is TGTGCCATCAGTGAGTCGGGGCAGCTTGGCTACACCTTC.

This sequence joins TRBV27 and TRBJ2-7, with D uncertain. Trimming left V 7 bases short and J 5 bases short, with 9 bases between. This CDR3 has 11 amino acids. Germline V lookup: CDR1 MNHEY, CDR2 SMNVEV (reference sequence). CDR3 amino acids: CASTAFNEQYF. CDR3 coding DNA: TGTGCCAGCACCGCATTCAACGAGCAGTACTTC.

This clonotype was detected many times. The chain couples TRBV5-1 to TRBJ2-3, with 14 bases that match TRBD2. CDR1 and CDR2 from the germline V gene are SGHRS and YFSETQ. This CDR3 comprises 17 residues. The trim removed 4 bases at V and 6 bases at J, leaving 10 bases unmatched. The CDR3 bases are TGCGCCAGCAGCCGGGGGACTAGCGGGGGCCCACTCGATACGCAGTATTTT. Protein: CASSRGTSGGPLDTQYF.

The chain recombines TRBV12-3 or TRBV12-4 with TRBJ2-7, with TRBD1 matching over 10 bases. Unmatched junction bases numbered 4, after V lost 5 bases and J lost 3 bases. The CDR3 spans 14 residues. The CDR3 protein is CASSPWTGGYEQYF. The CDR3, as DNA: TGTGCCAGCAGTCCATGGACAGGGGGCTACGAGCAGTACTTC.

This clonotype was observed many times. The CDR3 DNA reads TGTGCCAGCAGTGGACCTAACACCGGGGAGCTGTTTTTT. Translated: CASSGPNTGELFF. The chain couples TRBV12-3 or TRBV12-4 to TRBJ2-2, with unresolved D. V lost 5 bases and J lost 2, with 6 bases in between. The CDR3 runs 13 residues.

This sequence joins TRBV19 and TRBJ2-3; D is uncertain. V gave up 5 bases and J gave up 5 bases, with 11 bases separating them. Germline-derived CDR1 and CDR2 are LNHDA and SQIVND (reference sequence). CDR3 length: 13 amino acids. CDR3 sequence reads: CASSWGVGDTQYF. In DNA form, the CDR3 reads TGTGCCAGTAGTTGGGGTGTCGGAGATACGCAGTATTTT.

This sequence joins TRBV9 and TRBJ2-5; 8 nucleotides line up with TRBD1. The CDR3 extends over 15 amino acids. Germline V lookup: CDR1 SGDLS, CDR2 YYNGEE. Trimming removed 4 bases from V and 5 bases from J; junction bases left unmatched: 10. The CDR3 region is CASSFQGAMWETQYF. DNA for the CDR3: TGTGCCAGCAGCTTCCAGGGGGCGATGTGGGAGACCCAGTACTTC.

This clonotype was seen more than once but under ten times. The gene calls are TRBV19 and TRBJ1-3, with D possibly matching TRBD1 (5 bases). Germline V gives CDR1 LNHDA, CDR2 SQIVND (reference sequence). V lost 7 bases and J lost 9, with 22 bases in between. The CDR3 length is 15 residues. The CDR3 region has the DNA TGTGCCAGTACGTACGGGGCGTTCTCGGGGAGCACCATATATTTT. It specifies CASTYGAFSGSTIYF.

This clonotype appeared a few times. This chain links TRBV7-9 with TRBJ2-1; D may be TRBD1 or TRBD2 (5 bases each). Germline-derived CDR1 and CDR2 are SEHNR and FQNEAQ (reference sequence). CDR3 length: 15 amino acids. Between the trimmed V and J ends, which lost 2 bases and 4 bases, there was a span of 12 bases. The CDR3 DNA reads TGTGCCAGCAGCTTAACGGGTGAGGGGTACAATGAGCAGTTCTTC. Its translation is CASSLTGEGYNEQFF.

This clonotype was seen ten or more times. The chain employs TRBV6-5 and TRBJ1-2; TRBD1 matches 9 bases. Looked up from germline, CDR1 is MNHEY and CDR2 is SVGAGI. J gave up 2 bases and V 2 bases, and 3 bases lay outside the gene matches. This CDR3 contains 15 residues. The CDR3 region is CASSYGTGKNYGYTF. CDR3 nucleotide sequence: TGTGCCAGCAGTTACGGGACAGGGAAGAACTATGGCTACACCTTC.

A remark on this clonotype: This clone may be a read error of a much larger clone one base away. V gene TRBV5-1 combines with J gene TRBJ1-1; 8 bases are shared with TRBD1. The CDR3 is 15 residues long. Germline CDR1 reads SGHRS; CDR2 reads YFSETQ. DNA for the CDR3: TGCGCCAGCAGCTTAAGACACAGGGGGAACACTGGAGCTTTCTTT. Its protein product is CASSLRHRGNTGAFF.

This clonotype was counted many times. This CDR3 reads CSAKGTSGSIGGRTPGGNEQFF. The DNA of the CDR3 is TGCAGTGCTAAGGGGACTAGCGGGAGCATCGGCGGGAGGACCCCCGGAGGAAATGAGCAGTTCTTC. The chain uses TRBV20-1 and TRBJ2-1, with TRBD2 matching 14 bases. Losses at the gene ends were 4 bases for V and 7 bases for J; bases not matched to a gene: 27. Germline V lookup: CDR1 DFQATT, CDR2 SNEGSKA (reference sequence). The CDR3 is made up of 22 amino acids.

In its sample, this clonotype was seen many times. The J gene is TRBJ2-4, the V gene TRBV19; 7 bases align to TRBD1. V shed 2 bases, J shed 3 bases, and the junction held 7 bases outside the gene matches. Germline values: CDR1 LNHDA, CDR2 SQIVND (reference sequence). The CDR3 extends over 16 amino acids. CDR3 in DNA: TGTGCCAGTAGTATATGGTCCGGGACAGACAAAAACATTCAGTACTTC. Amino acids: CASSIWSGTDKNIQYF. Drawing the rest from reference TRBV19 and TRBJ2-4, the complete variable domain is DGGITQSPKYLFRKEGQNVTLSCEQNLNHDAMYWYRQDPGQGLRLIYYSQIVNDFQKGDIAEGYSVSREKKESFPLTVTSAQKNPTAFYLCASSIWSGTDKNIQYFGAGTRLSVL.